These 4 T cell receptor beta chains came from one sample sequenced in a study of T cells after yellow fever vaccination. TCRdb redid the calling of the 5' RACE reads with MiXCR, one entry per CDR3 protein. Of some 160,000 distinct CDR3 sequences listed, almost 7% were seen once; the top ten hold roughly 2.5%. Specimen: CD4+ T cells sorted from PBMCs, collected 5 days after the first yellow fever vaccination. The receptors were sampled from a man aged 18 to 29 who received the YFV17D yellow fever vaccine.

This clonotype has at least ten counts. This sequence joins TRBV5-1 and TRBJ2-1; D tentatively fits TRBD1 or TRBD2 (6 bases each). In germline, CDR1 is SGHRS, CDR2 YFSETQ. With 1 base removed from V and 6 bases from J, the gap between germline ends came to 20 bases. CDR3 size: 17 residues. CDR3 region: CASSLIRAGRGGNEQFF. CDR3 DNA sequence: TGCGCCAGCAGCTTGATCAGGGCGGGGCGAGGGGGCAATGAGCAGTTCTTC. Supplemented by reference TRBV5-1 and TRBJ2-1, the full variable domain reads KAGVTQTPRYLIKTRGQQVTLSCSPISGHRSVSWYQQTPGQGLQFLFEYFSETQRNKGNFPGRFSGRQFSNSRSEMNVSTLELGDSALYLCASSLIRAGRGGNEQFFGPGTRLTVL.

This clonotype was recorded many times. The J gene is TRBJ2-7, the V gene TRBV19, with D unclear. V was shortened by 0 bases and J by 2 bases, with 5 bases between the two germline ends. The germline V gene has CDR1 LNHDA and CDR2 SQIVND (reference sequence). This CDR3 comprises 13 residues. The CDR3 DNA sequence: TGTGCCAGTAGTATAGAGGGGACCTACGAGCAGTACTTC. Residues: CASSIEGTYEQYF.

The genes are TRBV5-1 and TRBJ2-3; 7 nucleotides line up with TRBD1. Germline lookup yields CDR1 SGHRS and CDR2 YFSETQ. The trim removed 3 bases at V and 6 bases at J, leaving 7 bases unmatched. This CDR3 region has 14 residues. CDR3 amino acids: CASSSLTGEDTQYF. DNA of the CDR3: TGCGCCAGCAGCTCACTTACAGGGGAGGATACGCAGTATTTT.

This clonotype has a count of ten or more. The genes are TRBV5-1 and TRBJ1-6; 7 positions agree with TRBD1. The CDR3 loop spans 15 amino acids. V shed 4 bases and J 9 bases; nucleotides not matched to a gene: 10. CDR1 SGHRS and CDR2 YFSETQ come from the germline V gene. The CDR3 protein is CASSTETGSGSPLHF. The CDR3 bases are TGCGCCAGCAGCACTGAGACAGGGTCGGGTTCACCCCTCCACTTT. Drawing the rest from reference TRBV5-1 and TRBJ1-6, the complete variable domain is KAGVTQTPRYLIKTRGQQVTLSCSPISGHRSVSWYQQTPGQGLQFLFEYFSETQRNKGNFPGRFSGRQFSNSRSEMNVSTLELGDSALYLCASSTETGSGSPLHFGNGTRLTVT.